This T cell receptor (beta chain) was identified during a study of T cell responses to AZD1222 COVID-19 vaccine. Regarding the study as a whole: Close to half of all spike-specific TCRs reportedly target regions of the variants that are unmutated. Spike-specific TCR breadth and depth both grew after two AZD1222 doses. Clonal diversity may have been underestimated, and the donors were mostly white British, with more females than males. There were repertoire samples only from the period after the peak T cell response.

In the case of this clone: What it recognizes is unknown.

The V gene end was trimmed by 7 bases and the J gene end by 7 bases; junction bases not matched to a gene: 12. Germline V gene lookup returns CDR1 MDHEN and CDR2 SYDVKM. CDR3 length equals 15 residues. The repertoire was sequenced with immunoSEQ multiplex PCR; TCRdb's copy has only in-frame clones and lacks some. The data show around 94,000 clones, 70% to 90% seen once. This clonotype was sampled from an adult in good health. The sequencing used peripheral blood, collected on day 0 of AZD1222 vaccination. V usage is TRBV28 and J usage is TRBJ1-5, with 8 nucleotides matching TRBD1. CDR3 DNA: TGTGCCAGCACCATTTACAGGGGGTCGGCCCAGCCCCAGCATTTT. Translating it yields CASTIYRGSAQPQHF.